This T cell receptor beta chain was identified in a study of blood T cell repertoires in COVID-19. Looked up from germline, CDR1 is SGHVS and CDR2 is FNYEAQ. The CDR3 is 14 amino acids. Trimming took off 5 bases at V and 7 bases at J, with 18 bases between the two ends. This clone has only one observation. Produced via immunoSEQ multiplex PCR; TCRdb's table is partial and in-frame only. The sample has 250,000 to 300,000 clones; approximately 87% are singletons. The chain links TRBV7-6 to TRBJ2-7; tentatively, D is TRBD1 (5 bases). This clonotype was obtained from a young woman with COVID-19, enrolled during active disease. The material sequenced was peripheral blood. The CDR3 loop reads CASSPLGYRQEQYF. CDR3 DNA: TGTGCCAGCAGCCCGTTGGGGTATCGACAGGAGCAGTACTTC.